This entry concerns a single TCR beta chain. Its binding antigen is unknown. There are no base qualities to consult, and no much larger clone falls within one base. The data are from a study of chemoradiotherapy in HPV16-positive cancers (dated by TCRdb to about 2022). A note on the overall study: Using functional T-cell assays on cells from two HPV16-positive patients, the researchers defined candidate HPV-specific T-cell clones and common TCR motifs. TCR repertoires from some 90 patients with HPV-related cancers were then used to track the candidate HPV-specific TCRs and motifs. The study asked whether T-cell immunity to the HPV oncoproteins E6 and E7 changes during chemoradiotherapy and whether this immunity affects survival. Beyond this particular receptor, the publication reports: Only a couple of HPV16-positive patients were used to derive the functional definition of HPV-specific T cells, and the survival association was reported for HPV16-positive patients. Among HPV16-positive patients, expansion of HPV-responsive T cells during chemoradiotherapy was associated with better recurrence-free survival. Expansion of candidate HPV-specific clones and E7-related TCR motifs was observed in the tumor microenvironment during treatment, whereas no such expansion was observed for non-HPV-specific T cells.

CDR1 and CDR2 (MNHEY, SVGAGI) derive from the germline V gene. The CDR3 runs 14 amino acids, cysteine and phenylalanine included. Just the 42-base CDR3 DNA is kept, in frame starting at base 1. V is clipped by 2 bases and J by 3 bases, and the sequence between their germline boundaries is 10 bases long. Library method: the immunoSEQ multiplex PCR assay. TCRdb took this table from immuneACCESS and kept in-frame rearrangements with V and J called. Such tables lack part of the clones; where checked against another copy, unresolved V genes explain under half of the gap, and the rest is unexplained. The sample yields tens of thousands of clones; about 88% were counted once. 4.2% of the sample goes to the ten largest clones. Because repertoires were sampled repeatedly during chemoradiotherapy, clonal expansion in the tumor microenvironment could be followed.

The V and J segments used are TRBV6-5 and TRBJ1-2; no confident D gene assignment can be made. The source was blood, collected from a patient who underwent chemoradiotherapy. This clonotype was obtained from a human donor with HPV-associated anogenital cancer. The DNA is as follows: TGTGCCAGCAGTTACAGTGTCAGAGACTATGGCTACACCTTC. Translated, it gives CASSYSVRDYGYTF.